The next 29 T cell receptor beta chains were all read from a single sample in a study of CD8 T cells in ankylosing spondylitis (TCRdb year 2017). Overall study results and their limits: Blood from ankylosing spondylitis patients appeared to be characterized by a TCR beta motif made up of seven or eight highly homologous amino acid variants.

These receptors have no identified antigens. The library was obtained by 5' RACE. Sequencing took place on an Illumina HiSeq 2500. The public reads were reanalyzed by TCRdb: fastp trimming at Q25, MiXCR alignment, in-frame beta chains only. Rows merge per CDR3 protein into single entries with the most common DNA and genes. The sample table contains 200,000 to 250,000 distinct CDR3 sequences; only one count was recorded for about 18% of them. Of the sample, about 42% is held by the ten largest clones. Sample: blood, either unsorted or a sorted T cell fraction (not recorded which). These receptors all come from a male donor with ankylosing spondylitis.

In this sample, this clonotype turned up a few times. The chain is built from TRBV9 and TRBJ2-1, with D perhaps assigned TRBD1 or TRBD2 (6 bases each). V was clipped by 7 bases and J by 7 bases, with 21 bases between them. CDR1 and CDR2 from the germline V gene are SGDLS and YYNGEE. CDR3 size: 15 residues. The CDR3 loop is CASSLPGAPWNEQFF. The CDR3 region has the DNA TGTGCCAGCTCTTTACCGGGGGCTCCCTGGAATGAGCAGTTCTTC.

The chain couples TRBV4-1 to TRBJ2-1, with 8 bases matching TRBD2. The germline gives CDR1 MGHRA, CDR2 YSYEKL. There are 15 residues in the CDR3. With V trimmed by 4 bases and J by 4 bases, 6 bases remained unmatched. The CDR3 DNA is TGCGCCAGCAGCCTAACGGGGGGGCTGTACAATGAGCAGTTCTTC. Translated: CASSLTGGLYNEQFF.

This clonotype was counted a few times. This chain connects TRBV7-9 to TRBJ2-7; TRBD1 might be the D (6 bases). Germline V gives CDR1 SEHNR, CDR2 FQNEAQ (reference sequence). V was cut by 4 bases and J by 3 bases, with 19 bases left in between. This CDR3 has 16 residues. CDR3 in amino acids: CASSSREQGYLYEQYF. The CDR3 DNA is TGTGCCAGCAGCTCCCGCGAACAGGGTTATCTCTACGAGCAGTACTTC.

The J gene is TRBJ2-2, the V gene TRBV5-5; the D is unclear. Germline V gives CDR1 SGHKS, CDR2 YYEKEE (reference sequence). V dropped 4 bases and J dropped 6 bases, with 7 bases sitting between them. CDR3 length equals 12 residues. CDR3 loop: CASSPESGELFF. CDR3 bases: TGTGCCAGCAGCCCGGAATCCGGGGAGCTGTTTTTT. Combining the CDR3 with reference TRBV5-5 and TRBJ2-2 gives the whole variable domain DAGVTQSPTHLIKTRGQQVTLRCSPISGHKSVSWYQQVLGQGPQFIFQYYEKEERGRGNFPDRFSARQFPNYSSELNVNALLLGDSALYLCASSPESGELFFGEGSRLTVL.

V usage is TRBV4-1 and J usage is TRBJ2-1; tentative D call: TRBD2 (7 bases). The V gene's germline CDR1 is MGHRA and CDR2 YSYEKL. The CDR3 has 16 residues. Between the trimmed V and J ends, which lost 0 bases and 6 bases, there was a span of 15 bases. This CDR3 is CASSQDPGGGSNEQFF. The CDR3 region has the DNA TGCGCCAGCAGCCAAGACCCGGGGGGCGGTAGCAATGAGCAGTTCTTC.

This clonotype was counted only a few times. CDR3 coding DNA: TGTGCCAGCAGCCCCACGGACAGGGACAATGAAAAACTGTTTTTT. This codes for CASSPTDRDNEKLFF. V gene TRBV7-8 combines with J gene TRBJ1-4; 8 nucleotides line up with TRBD1. Trimming at V came to 5 bases and at J to 5 bases, leaving 7 bases not matched to a gene. Germline V lookup: CDR1 SGHVS, CDR2 FQNEAQ. The CDR3 runs to 15 residues.

The chain is built from TRBV12-3 or TRBV12-4 and TRBJ2-7, with D perhaps matching TRBD2 (6 bases). The CDR3 length is 15 residues. Trimming shortened V by 6 bases and J by 6 bases, and 21 bases separated the two germline ends. CDR3 amino acids: CASSPLRAPGAEQYF. CDR3 DNA: TGTGCCAGCAGCCCTCTGAGGGCCCCGGGAGCCGAGCAGTACTTC.

This clonotype was seen a few times. The chain uses TRBV27 and TRBJ1-6, with D possibly being TRBD1 (5 bases). Trimming cost V 5 bases and J 12 bases, with 11 bases left between them. The CDR3 runs to 12 residues. From germline, CDR1 is MNHEY and CDR2 SMNVEV (reference sequence). The CDR3 bases are TGTGCCAGCAGTATTCGGGGGGGACCCCTCCACTTT. Translation gives CASSIRGGPLHF.

In its sample, this clonotype was seen a few times. V gene TRBV30 combines with J gene TRBJ2-1; D may be TRBD2 (6 bases). With 5 bases removed from V and 9 bases from J, the gap between germline ends came to 8 bases. The CDR3 totals 10 residues. CDR1 and CDR2 (germline): GTSNPN, SVGIG (reference sequence). The DNA for the CDR3 is TGTGCCTGGGACGGGGGTGAGCAGTTCTTC. It is translated as CAWDGGEQFF.

The table lists this clonotype with a few counts. The V gene is TRBV3-1, the J gene TRBJ2-7; no clear D. Germline CDR1 and CDR2: LGHDT and YNNKEL (reference sequence). V lost 2 bases and J 6 bases, leaving 11 bases between the germline ends. The length of the CDR3 is 13 residues. CDR3 DNA: TGTGCCAGCAGCCAACCCGGACGTTCCGAGCAGTACTTC. Translated, it gives CASSQPGRSEQYF.

The rearrangement links TRBV28 to TRBJ2-5, with D perhaps matching TRBD1 (6 bases). The CDR3 covers 12 residues. The V and J ends lost 9 bases and 5 bases respectively, with 13 bases between them. Germline CDR1 and CDR2: MDHEN and SYDVKM. DNA of the CDR3: TGTGCCAGTTACAGGGCCGAGGAGACCCAGTACTTC. Residues: CASYRAEETQYF.

This clonotype was observed a handful of times. The chain combines TRBV4-1 with TRBJ2-7; D ambiguous. V was trimmed by 1 base and J by 4 bases, leaving 11 bases between them. The CDR3 has 14 amino acids. Germline V gene data show CDR1 as MGHRA and CDR2 as YSYEKL. The CDR3 region is CASSQGEMGYEQYF. The CDR3 region has the DNA TGCGCCAGCAGCCAAGGAGAGATGGGGTACGAGCAGTACTTC.

The chain joins TRBV27 to TRBJ2-1; a possible D gene is TRBD1 (6 bases). The V and J ends lost 4 bases and 4 bases respectively, with 11 bases between them. The CDR3 covers 14 residues. The germline V gene encodes CDR1 MNHEY and CDR2 SMNVEV (reference sequence). CDR3 bases: TGTGCCAGCAGTTCAGGTGACAGGTACAATGAGCAGTTCTTC. Translating it yields CASSSGDRYNEQFF.

V and J are TRBV5-6 and TRBJ2-4; D is unclear. Germline CDR1 and CDR2: SGHDT and YYEEEE. The CDR3 covers 12 residues. V lost 0 bases, J lost 10 bases, and 8 bases lay in between. CDR3 DNA sequence: TGTGCCAGCAGCTTGGCCCAAGGGATTCAGTACTTC. Amino acid sequence: CASSLAQGIQYF.

The rearrangement uses TRBV4-2 and TRBJ2-5; 9 bases are shared with TRBD2. V was pared by 1 base and J by 1 base, with 4 bases of the junction left unmatched. The length of the CDR3 is 16 residues. Germline V gene lookup returns CDR1 LGHNA and CDR2 YNFKEQ. The CDR3 DNA is TGTGCCAGCAGCCAAGGCCCAGCGGGGGGCCAAGAGACCCAGTACTTC. Amino acids: CASSQGPAGGQETQYF.

This clonotype has at least ten counts. The chain carries TRBV25-1 and TRBJ2-3; D uncertain. V was trimmed by 4 bases and J by 4 bases, leaving 6 bases between them. The germline V gene has CDR1 MGHDK and CDR2 SYGVNS. The CDR3 is 12 residues long. The CDR3 sequence is CASSVGSDTQYF. CDR3 coding DNA: TGTGCCAGCAGTGTGGGATCAGATACGCAGTATTTT.

The CDR3 bases are TGTGCCAGCGCGAACGGGGGGGCACTCTCCGAGCAGTACTTC. It translates to CASANGGALSEQYF. This sequence joins TRBV3-1 and TRBJ2-7, with 8 bases that match TRBD2. From germline, CDR1 is LGHDT and CDR2 YNNKEL (reference sequence). V lost 8 bases to trimming and J lost 6 bases; unmatched junction nucleotides: 12. CDR3 size: 14 residues.

This clonotype was counted only a few times. The DNA for the CDR3 is TGTGCCAGCAGCACCGAGAAACAATCCTACAATGAGCAGTTCTTC. The encoded protein is CASSTEKQSYNEQFF. This rearrangement joins TRBV11-3 to TRBJ2-1; no clear D. CDR1 and CDR2 (germline): SGHNT, YENEEA. The CDR3 loop spans 15 amino acids. V was shortened by 5 bases and J by 1 base, with 12 bases between the two germline ends.

There are many counts of this clonotype. V is TRBV29-1 and J is TRBJ2-3, with 11 bases that match TRBD2. CDR1 and CDR2 (germline): SQVTM, ANQGSEA. The CDR3 sequence is 14 residues long. The trim removed 4 bases at V and 1 base at J, leaving 1 base unmatched. The CDR3 here is CSVVLAGGTDTQYF. The CDR3 nucleotides read TGCAGCGTTGTACTAGCGGGGGGCACAGATACGCAGTATTTT.

For this clonotype: One junction end disagrees with the germline gene, perhaps due to a read error. V gene TRBV27 combines with J gene TRBJ2-1; tentative D call: TRBD1 (6 bases). Germline CDR1 reads MNHEY; CDR2 reads SMNVEV (reference sequence). The CDR3 runs to 16 residues. The DNA for the CDR3 is TGTGCCAGCAGTCTCGGACAGCCTGGGAGCTACCATGAGCAGTTCTTC. Encoded protein: CASSLGQPGSYHEQFF.

J is TRBJ2-5 and V is TRBV7-2; D is ambiguous. This CDR3 has 13 amino acids. CDR1 SGHTA and CDR2 FQGNSA come from the germline V gene. Trimming left V 5 bases short and J 0 bases short, with 7 bases between. The CDR3 DNA reads TGTGCCAGCAGCCCTCTAGACCAAGAGACCCAGTACTTC. This encodes CASSPLDQETQYF.

This clonotype came up a few times. The V and J genes are TRBV2 and TRBJ2-7, with 8 nucleotides matching TRBD2. Germline CDR1 SNHLY, CDR2 FYNNEI. The CDR3 runs 15 residues. V lost 5 bases and J lost 2; bases outside the gene matches: 8. The CDR3 nucleotides read TGTGCCAGCAGTCAGACTAGCGCCTACACCTACGAGCAGTACTTC. The encoded protein is CASSQTSAYTYEQYF.

The chain has TRBV29-1 and TRBJ1-1; D possibly corresponds to TRBD1 (5 bases). Between the trimmed V and J ends, which lost 5 bases and 10 bases, there was a span of 14 bases. The CDR3 totals 11 residues. Germline CDR1 reads SQVTM; CDR2 reads ANQGSEA. CDR3 DNA: TGCAGCGTTTTAGGGGACGGCGTAGCTTTCTTT. This gives the protein CSVLGDGVAFF. Drawing the rest from reference TRBV29-1 and TRBJ1-1, the complete variable domain is SAVISQKPSRDICQRGTSLTIQCQVDSQVTMMFWYRQQPGQSLTLIATANQGSEATYESGFVIDKFPISRPNLTFSTLTVSNMSPEDSSIYLCSVLGDGVAFFGQGTRLTVV.

The chain employs TRBV27 and TRBJ2-1, with a tentative D call TRBD2 (5 bases). The germline V gene encodes CDR1 MNHEY and CDR2 SMNVEV (reference sequence). V lost 6 bases and J lost 5, with 17 bases in between. CDR3 size: 15 residues. CDR3 in DNA: TGTGCCAGCAGCATCATGTGGGAGTCGGACAATGAGCAGTTCTTC. This encodes CASSIMWESDNEQFF.

This clonotype has just a few counts. CDR3 in DNA: TGCGCCAGCAGGCTTCGGACAGCCGTCCGGGGGAATTCACCCCTCCACTTT. Residues: CASRLRTAVRGNSPLHF. This sequence joins TRBV5-1 and TRBJ1-6; maybe TRBD1 (6 bases). The CDR3 contains 17 residues. Trimming removed 5 bases at V and 7 bases at J, with 22 bases between. Germline lookup yields CDR1 SGHRS and CDR2 YFSETQ.

The sample holds many counts of this clonotype. V gene TRBV7-9 combines with J gene TRBJ2-3, with unresolved D. This CDR3 has 9 amino acids. CDR1 SEHNR and CDR2 FQNEAQ come from the germline V gene (reference sequence). V gave up 8 bases and J gave up 9 bases, with 6 bases separating them. The CDR3 DNA reads as TGTGCCAGCCCCACGACGCAGTATTTT. Amino acid sequence: CASPTTQYF.

As to this clonotype: In this CDR3 the conserved last residue, phenylalanine or tryptophan, is missing, so a read error is likely. The rearrangement joins TRBV12-3 or TRBV12-4 to TRBJ1-1; D is ambiguous. Trimming left V 6 bases short and J 1 base short, with 3 bases between. This CDR3 is built from 11 residues. CDR3 nucleotide sequence: TGTGCCAGCAGCGAGAACACTGAAGCTTTCCTT. Amino acid sequence: CASSENTEAFL.

This clonotype was seen a few times. This chain links TRBV7-2 with TRBJ2-2; tentatively, D is TRBD1 (5 bases). With 4 bases removed from V and 4 bases from J, the gap between germline ends came to 10 bases. Germline V gene lookup returns CDR1 SGHTA and CDR2 FQGNSA. The CDR3 is 14 amino acids. The CDR3 DNA is TGTGCCAGCAGCTCCAGGGTCCGCACCGGGGAGCTGTTTTTT. Its translation is CASSSRVRTGELFF.

The V and J genes are TRBV10-3 and TRBJ2-3; unclear D gene. CDR1 and CDR2 (germline): ENHRY, SYGVKD. The CDR3 is 13 residues long. Trimming removed 3 bases from V and 2 bases from J, with 6 bases in between. As DNA, the CDR3 is TGTGCCATCAGTGAACCAATCACAGATACGCAGTATTTT. The encoded protein is CAISEPITDTQYF.